The 14 T cell receptor beta chains below come from one sample, sequenced in a study of type 1 and type 2 diabetes patients. The PCR template was genomic DNA. A primer set of 30 forward and 13 reverse primers amplified the CDR3. From the multiplex PCR reads, TCRdb called clonotypes with MiXCR, one entry per CDR3 protein. Among 270,000 or so distinct CDR3 sequences listed, around 50% were seen once. What was sequenced was peripheral blood mononuclear cells (PBMCs). These receptor sequences come from a man between 18 and 29 years old with type 2 diabetes.

This clonotype was counted many times. The chain is built from TRBV15 and TRBJ2-5, with TRBD2 matching over 13 bases. The germline V gene encodes CDR1 LNHNV and CDR2 YYDKDF (reference sequence). J was trimmed by 8 bases and V by 6 bases; bases with no gene match: 9. The CDR3 runs to 15 residues. The CDR3: CATRVFGLAGETQYF. CDR3 nucleotides: TGTGCCACCAGAGTCTTCGGACTAGCGGGAGAAACCCAGTACTTC.

At least ten counts were recorded for this clonotype. The chain recombines TRBV14 with TRBJ2-1, with a weak D call TRBD1 (5 bases). Between the trimmed V and J ends, which lost 1 base and 5 bases, there was a span of 6 bases. The CDR3 is made up of 13 amino acids. Looked up from germline, CDR1 is SGHDN and CDR2 is FVKESK. CDR3 sequence: CASSQGQNNEQFF. The DNA of the CDR3 is TGTGCCAGCAGCCAAGGACAGAACAATGAGCAGTTCTTC. The full variable domain, in which reference TRBV14 and TRBJ2-1 provide the parts outside the CDR3, is EAGVTQFPSHSVIEKGQTVTLRCDPISGHDNLYWYRRVMGKEIKFLLHFVKESKQDESGMPNNRFLAERTGGTYSTLKVQPAELEDSGVYFCASSQGQNNEQFFGPGTRLTVL.

V is TRBV30 and J is TRBJ2-5; D assignment may be TRBD1 or TRBD2 (5 bases each). V was shortened by 3 bases and J by 8 bases, with 19 bases between the two germline ends. Per germline, CDR1 GTSNPN and CDR2 SVGIG (reference sequence). The CDR3 consists of 14 residues. As DNA, the CDR3 is TGTGCCTGGAGCCTCACCGGGACCGTGTTTACCCAGTACTTC. This codes for CAWSLTGTVFTQYF. Using reference TRBV30 and TRBJ2-5 for the parts outside the CDR3, the full variable domain is SQTIHQWPATLVQPVGSPLSLECTVEGTSNPNLYWYRQAAGRGLQLLFYSVGIGQISSEVPQNLSASRPQDRQFILSSKKLLLSDSGFYLCAWSLTGTVFTQYFGPGTRLLVL.

The J gene is TRBJ2-2, the V gene TRBV10-1; TRBD2 agrees at 9 bases. The V and J ends lost 4 bases and 5 bases, in that order; junction bases with no gene match: 14. From germline, CDR1 is WNHNN and CDR2 SYGVQD (reference sequence). The CDR3 totals 18 residues. As DNA, the CDR3 is TGCGCCAGCAGTGCTAGACGGACGGGAGGACTAGCGACCGGGGAGCTGTTTTTT. Translated: CASSARRTGGLATGELFF.

V and J are TRBV30 and TRBJ2-7; TRBD1 matches at 7 bases. This CDR3 is 13 amino acids long. Germline assignment: CDR1 GTSNPN and CDR2 SVGIG (reference sequence). V was pared by 2 bases and J by 2 bases, with 3 bases of the junction left unmatched. The CDR3 coding sequence is TGTGCCTGGAGTACCGGGACAGCCTACGAGCAGTACTTC. As protein: CAWSTGTAYEQYF. The full variable domain, with the rest looked up from reference TRBV30 and TRBJ2-7, is SQTIHQWPATLVQPVGSPLSLECTVEGTSNPNLYWYRQAAGRGLQLLFYSVGIGQISSEVPQNLSASRPQDRQFILSSKKLLLSDSGFYLCAWSTGTAYEQYFGPGTRLTVT.

This chain joins TRBV7-9 and TRBJ2-3; D is unresolved. Trimming stripped 1 base from V and 4 bases from J, with 15 bases between. This CDR3 comprises 16 residues. Germline V gives CDR1 SEHNR, CDR2 FQNEAQ (reference sequence). This CDR3 is CASSLVAQLGSDTQYF. CDR3 bases: TGTGCCAGCAGCTTAGTAGCACAGTTGGGATCAGATACGCAGTATTTT.

This clonotype came up many times. This rearrangement joins TRBV15 to TRBJ2-7; D may be TRBD1 (6 bases). The CDR3 extends over 14 amino acids. Germline V CDR1 and CDR2: LNHNV, YYDKDF (reference sequence). V lost 2 bases to trimming and J lost 2 bases, with 10 bases between them. CDR3 in amino acids: CATSRPDRTYEQYF. DNA of the CDR3: TGTGCCACCAGCAGACCCGACAGGACCTACGAGCAGTACTTC.

The rearrangement links TRBV20-1 to TRBJ1-5; 11 bases are shared with TRBD1. This CDR3 spans 15 amino acids. The V gene's germline CDR1 is DFQATT and CDR2 SNEGSKA (reference sequence). V lost 1 base and J lost 3; bases outside the gene matches: 2. CDR3 loop: CSARAGQGVNQPQHF. The CDR3 nucleotides read TGCAGTGCTAGAGCGGGACAGGGGGTCAATCAGCCCCAGCATTTT.

This clonotype was recorded a few times. J is TRBJ1-2 and V is TRBV10-2; D uncertain. Germline V CDR1 and CDR2: WSHSY, SAAADI. Trimming removed 6 bases from V and 6 bases from J, with 14 bases in between. The length of the CDR3 is 13 residues. CDR3: CASRGQVGDGYTF. The DNA of the CDR3 is TGCGCCAGCAGGGGTCAGGTTGGGGATGGCTACACCTTC.

The CDR3 here is CATSSDGDYEQYF. The CDR3 DNA follows: TGTGCCACCAGCAGTGACGGGGACTACGAGCAGTACTTC. The genes are TRBV15 and TRBJ2-7, with D maybe TRBD2 (5 bases). Germline CDR1 reads LNHNV; CDR2 reads YYDKDF (reference sequence). This CDR3 is built from 13 residues. Trimming pared 3 bases from V and 3 bases from J, leaving 9 bases between.

This chain joins TRBV20-1 and TRBJ2-7; 9 nucleotides match TRBD1. The CDR3 is 13 residues long. Germline V CDR1 and CDR2: DFQATT, SNEGSKA (reference sequence). V lost 6 bases to trimming and J lost 1 base; unmatched junction nucleotides: 4. CDR3 loop: CSARDRVSYEQYF. In nucleotides, the CDR3 is TGCAGTGCCCGGGACAGGGTGTCCTACGAGCAGTACTTC.

This clonotype was observed at least ten times. The rearrangement joins TRBV7-8 to TRBJ2-7, with no clear D. The CDR3 sequence is 12 residues long. The V gene lost 3 bases and the J gene lost 3 bases, with 6 bases spanning the gap. Germline V gene lookup returns CDR1 SGHVS and CDR2 FQNEAQ. The CDR3 region is CASSLQLYEQYF. The CDR3 bases are TGTGCCAGCAGCTTGCAGCTCTACGAGCAGTACTTC.

This clonotype was seen only a few times. The CDR3: CASSMAYNEQFF. The CDR3 DNA reads as TGTGCCAGTAGTATGGCCTACAATGAGCAGTTCTTC. The chain links TRBV19 to TRBJ2-1; no clear D gene. Trimming took off 3 bases at V and 2 bases at J, with 2 bases between the two ends. The CDR3 extends over 12 amino acids. CDR1 LNHDA and CDR2 SQIVND come from the germline V gene (reference sequence).

This clonotype was observed a few times. The chain recombines TRBV4-1 with TRBJ2-7; 8 bases agree with TRBD1. The V gene's germline CDR1 is MGHRA and CDR2 YSYEKL. V lost 1 base to trimming and J lost 2 bases; unmatched junction nucleotides: 7. This CDR3 has 16 amino acids. The CDR3: CASSQAPTGGPYEQYF. The CDR3 DNA reads as TGCGCCAGCAGCCAAGCCCCAACAGGGGGTCCCTACGAGCAGTACTTC.